The 18 T cell receptor beta chains below come from one sample, sequenced in a study of CD8 T cells in Susac syndrome. After extraction with the RNeasy kit, roughly 0.45 to 1 ug of the RNA was reverse transcribed using random hexamers. One entry per CDR3 protein, called by TCRdb with MiXCR from the immunoSEQ multiplex PCR reads. Here the sample spans about 140,000 distinct CDR3 sequences, approximately 95% being singletons. Sequenced: CD4+ T cells from PBMCs. These receptors originate from a human donor with multiple sclerosis.

The genes are TRBV23-1 and TRBJ2-1; no clear D gene. TRBV23-1 is reported as an ORF; its role is uncertain. V gave up 2 bases and J gave up 6 bases, with 14 bases separating them. There are 15 residues in the CDR3. In DNA form, the CDR3 reads TGCGCCAGCAGTCAAAACGGAAGTAGAACCAATGAGCAGTTCTTC. It is translated as CASSQNGSRTNEQFF.

The rearrangement links TRBV29-1 to TRBJ1-2; D call uncertain. The V end was cut by 4 bases, the J end by 2 bases, with 17 bases between. CDR3 size: 15 residues. Germline CDR1 is SQVTM and CDR2 is ANQGSEA. The CDR3 region is CSVGEDGLRNYGYTF. As DNA, the CDR3 is TGCAGCGTTGGCGAGGACGGACTCCGCAACTATGGCTACACCTTC.

V gene TRBV6-1 combines with J gene TRBJ2-7; 8 bases are a match to TRBD1. The CDR3 covers 15 residues. Germline CDR1 and CDR2: MNHNS and SASEGT. The V segment lost 0 bases and the J segment 4 bases; nucleotides outside the gene matches: 5. In DNA, the CDR3 is TGTGCCAGCAGTGAAGCGGGCAGGGGGCTGTACGAGCAGTACTTC. It codes for CASSEAGRGLYEQYF.

The chain has TRBV27 and TRBJ1-5, with 9 positions matching TRBD1. Germline CDR1 reads MNHEY; CDR2 reads SMNVEV (reference sequence). The trim removed 6 bases at V and 7 bases at J, leaving 10 bases unmatched. The CDR3 has 15 residues. The CDR3 protein is CASSLRWDRDQPQHF. The CDR3 nucleotides read TGTGCCAGCAGCCTGCGGTGGGACAGGGACCAGCCCCAGCATTTT.

The V and J genes are TRBV4-3 and TRBJ2-1; TRBD1 matches 8 bases. V was pared by 2 bases and J by 9 bases, with 9 bases of the junction left unmatched. CDR1 and CDR2 (germline): LGHNA, YSLEER. There are 15 residues in the CDR3. CDR3 nucleotide sequence: TGCGCCAGCAGCCAACGTTCGCAGGGGGCCGGTGAGCAGTTCTTC. Protein sequence: CASSQRSQGAGEQFF.

This rearrangement joins TRBV29-1 to TRBJ2-5; D gene uncertain. Deletions cut 6 bases from V and 4 bases from J, with 15 bases between. The CDR3 has 13 amino acids. Germline CDR1 reads SQVTM; CDR2 reads ANQGSEA. Written as DNA, the CDR3 is TGCAGCGTCGCCCTCACAGCGCGAGAGACCCAGTACTTC. Its protein is CSVALTARETQYF.

This chain connects TRBV20-1 to TRBJ2-3; 7 bases fit TRBD2. Germline lookup yields CDR1 DFQATT and CDR2 SNEGSKA (reference sequence). Unmatched junction bases numbered 7, after V lost 0 bases and J lost 4 bases. The CDR3 consists of 15 residues. CDR3 DNA sequence: TGCAGTGCTAGAGATCCCCGCGGACTAGCAGATACGCAGTATTTT. It is translated as CSARDPRGLADTQYF.

This chain uses TRBV20-1 with TRBJ2-5; D possibly corresponds to TRBD2 (6 bases). Per the germline V gene, CDR1 is DFQATT and CDR2 is SNEGSKA (reference sequence). The CDR3 contains 16 residues. V lost 6 bases and J lost 2, with 22 bases in between. CDR3 protein: CSARNPGDPVQETQYF. CDR3 sequence (DNA): TGCAGTGCCCGGAATCCGGGGGACCCGGTTCAAGAGACCCAGTACTTC.

The V gene is TRBV28, the J gene TRBJ1-3, with D perhaps TRBD1 (6 bases). Germline V gene data show CDR1 as MDHEN and CDR2 as SYDVKM. Deletions cut 4 bases from V and 8 bases from J, with 15 bases between. The CDR3 extends over 14 amino acids. This chain's CDR3 is CASSSPGGRDTIYF. The CDR3 DNA follows: TGTGCCAGCAGTTCACCGGGGGGCCGGGACACCATATATTTT.

V is TRBV21-1 and J is TRBJ2-1; the table's D call, TRBD1, was not checked against the DNA. TRBV21-1 constitutes a pseudogene. CDR3 length: 12 residues. In DNA, the CDR3 is TGTGCCAGCAGAAGGGGCGGGGATGAGCAGTTCTTC. Translation gives CASRRGGDEQFF.

The V call is TRBV25-1, the J call TRBJ2-6; D is ambiguous. The CDR3 length is 15 residues. The V end lost 5 bases, the J end lost 2 bases, and 10 bases lay between the germline ends. Looked up from germline, CDR1 is MGHDK and CDR2 is SYGVNS. CDR3 in amino acids: CASSKQAAGANVLTF. The DNA of the CDR3 is TGTGCCAGCAGTAAGCAGGCAGCTGGGGCCAACGTCCTGACTTTC.

The rearrangement uses TRBV3-1 and TRBJ2-7; 7 bases are a match to TRBD2. Germline CDR1 and CDR2: LGHDT and YNNKEL (reference sequence). The CDR3 length is 15 residues. V was clipped by 5 bases and J by 2 bases; unmatched bases: 9. CDR3 residues: CASSALAGATYEQYF. The CDR3 DNA is TGTGCCAGCAGCGCCCTGGCGGGAGCTACCTACGAGCAGTACTTC.

The J gene is TRBJ2-3, the V gene TRBV3-1; 8 positions match TRBD2. The CDR3 runs to 17 residues. Trimming took 0 bases from V and 5 from J; bases not matched to a gene: 10. In germline, CDR1 is LGHDT, CDR2 YNNKEL (reference sequence). In DNA form, the CDR3 reads TGTGCCAGCAGCCAAGATCTACCGGGAGGGCCCAGAGATACGCAGTATTTT. Residues: CASSQDLPGGPRDTQYF.

The rearrangement links TRBV30 to TRBJ2-7; D unclear. The V gene's germline CDR1 is GTSNPN and CDR2 SVGIG (reference sequence). The CDR3 sequence is 11 residues long. Trimming stripped 0 bases from V and 5 bases from J, with 5 bases between. CDR3 nucleotide sequence: TGTGCCTGGAGTGTGGCTAACGAGCAGTACTTC. It specifies CAWSVANEQYF.

The chain combines TRBV19 with TRBJ2-1; D may be TRBD1 (5 bases). From germline, CDR1 is LNHDA and CDR2 SQIVND (reference sequence). The V end was cut by 1 base, the J end by 5 bases, with 15 bases between. The CDR3 contains 16 residues. CDR3 in DNA: TGTGCCAGTAGTATAGCGCAAGGCAGGGTACACAATGAGCAGTTCTTC. Translation gives CASSIAQGRVHNEQFF. Supplemented by reference TRBV19 and TRBJ2-1, the full variable domain reads DGGITQSPKYLFRKEGQNVTLSCEQNLNHDAMYWYRQDPGQGLRLIYYSQIVNDFQKGDIAEGYSVSREKKESFPLTVTSAQKNPTAFYLCASSIAQGRVHNEQFFGPGTRLTVL.

This sequence joins TRBV28 and TRBJ2-7; 9 nucleotides align to TRBD2. CDR1 and CDR2 from the germline V gene are MDHEN and SYDVKM. The V segment lost 6 bases and the J segment 5 bases; nucleotides outside the gene matches: 8. The CDR3 covers 14 residues. CDR3 sequence reads: CASSHGTSRDEQYF. DNA for the CDR3: TGTGCCAGCAGCCACGGGACTAGCCGCGACGAGCAGTACTTC.

The V and J genes are TRBV25-1 and TRBJ2-5; no firm D call. CDR3 length: 14 residues. From germline, CDR1 is MGHDK and CDR2 SYGVNS. Trimming took off 5 bases at V and 2 bases at J, with 12 bases between the two ends. The CDR3 nucleotides read TGTGCCAGCAGTTGGCCTCCACCTCAAGAGACCCAGTACTTC. The encoded protein is CASSWPPPQETQYF. The whole variable domain, remainder taken from reference TRBV25-1 and TRBJ2-5, is EADIYQTPRYLVIGTGKKITLECSQTMGHDKMYWYQQDPGMELHLIHYSYGVNSTEKGDLSSESTVSRIRTEHFPLTLESARPSHTSQYLCASSWPPPQETQYFGPGTRLLVL.

This rearrangement joins TRBV6-1 to TRBJ2-1, with D perhaps given as TRBD1 or TRBD2 (5 bases each). V lost 3 bases and J 9 bases, leaving 15 bases between the germline ends. In germline, CDR1 is MNHNS, CDR2 SASEGT. This CDR3 is 14 amino acids long. For the CDR3, the DNA is TGTGCCAGCAGTGACATAGCCCCTGGGGGTGAGCAGTTCTTC. It translates to CASSDIAPGGEQFF.